The 13 T cell receptor beta chains below all came from one sample that was sequenced in a study of control samples from healthy donors and cancer patients. This table comes from immunoSEQ multiplex PCR, and its TCRdb copy is limited to in-frame clones, with some not included. The sample holds 150,000 to 200,000 clones, around nine tenths seen once. Sequencing input: blood. Receptors were obtained from a man aged 25-45 years in good health.

The V gene is TRBV4-1, the J gene TRBJ2-2; D is perhaps TRBD1 (5 bases). CDR1 is MGHRA and CDR2 is YSYEKL in the germline V gene. Trimming removed 3 bases from V and 3 bases from J, with 14 bases in between. The CDR3 has 16 amino acids. Written as DNA, the CDR3 is TGCGCCAGCAGCCACACAAGGCAGGGTCACACCGGGGAGCTGTTTTTT. This gives the protein CASSHTRQGHTGELFF.

CDR3 in DNA: TGCAGCGTTGGACGGACGGACCAGACTAACTATGGCTACACCTTC. Translation: CSVGRTDQTNYGYTF. The chain recombines TRBV29-1 with TRBJ1-2; D is unclear. This CDR3 region has 15 residues. Germline V gene lookup returns CDR1 SQVTM and CDR2 ANQGSEA. Trimming removed 4 bases at V and 0 bases at J, with 15 bases between.

This clone was recorded once. The CDR3 coding sequence is TGTGCCAGTAGTATAGGGGGCGGACGGTTCATGAACACTGAAGCTTTCTTT. The encoded protein is CASSIGGGRFMNTEAFF. This rearrangement joins TRBV19 to TRBJ1-1, with a weak D call TRBD1 (5 bases). V was trimmed by 1 base and J by 0 bases, leaving 15 bases between them. The CDR3 has 17 amino acids. Germline V lookup: CDR1 LNHDA, CDR2 SQIVND (reference sequence). Full variable domain (missing parts from reference TRBV19 and TRBJ1-1): DGGITQSPKYLFRKEGQNVTLSCEQNLNHDAMYWYRQDPGQGLRLIYYSQIVNDFQKGDIAEGYSVSREKKESFPLTVTSAQKNPTAFYLCASSIGGGRFMNTEAFFGQGTRLTVV.

CDR3 protein: CAWGTGEQYF. The CDR3 nucleotides are TGTGCCTGGGGGACTGGGGAGCAGTACTTC. The rearrangement joins TRBV30 to TRBJ2-7; possibly TRBD2 for D (6 bases). V was clipped by 5 bases and J by 7 bases, with 9 bases between them. This CDR3 spans 10 amino acids. Looked up from germline, CDR1 is GTSNPN and CDR2 is SVGIG (reference sequence). The entire variable domain, with the rest obtained from reference TRBV30 and TRBJ2-7, is as follows: SQTIHQWPATLVQPVGSPLSLECTVEGTSNPNLYWYRQAAGRGLQLLFYSVGIGQISSEVPQNLSASRPQDRQFILSSKKLLLSDSGFYLCAWGTGEQYFGPGTRLTVT.

V usage is TRBV4-2 and J usage is TRBJ2-1; TRBD2 matches at 11 bases. The CDR3 loop spans 15 amino acids. Germline assignment: CDR1 LGHNA and CDR2 YNFKEQ. The J segment lost 4 bases and the V segment lost 2 bases, leaving 1 base of the junction unmatched. The CDR3 here is CASSQTSGSYNEQFF. The CDR3, as DNA: TGTGCCAGCAGCCAAACTAGCGGGAGTTACAATGAGCAGTTCTTC.

V gene TRBV7-2 combines with J gene TRBJ2-5, with D unresolved. Trimming stripped 2 bases from V and 0 bases from J, with 7 bases between. The CDR3 is 14 amino acids. Germline CDR1 SGHTA, CDR2 FQGNSA. CDR3 sequence: CASSLFAYQETQYF. The CDR3 nucleotides read TGTGCCAGCAGCTTATTCGCATACCAAGAGACCCAGTACTTC. Together with reference TRBV7-2 and TRBJ2-5, the CDR3 gives the full variable domain: GAGVSQSPSNKVTEKGKDVELRCDPISGHTALYWYRQSLGQGLEFLIYFQGNSAPDKSGLPSDRFSAERTGGSVSTLTIQRTQQEDSAVYLCASSLFAYQETQYFGPGTRLLVL.

V gene TRBV5-1 combines with J gene TRBJ1-3; D remains unclear. The length of the CDR3 is 13 residues. V lost 4 bases to trimming and J lost 0 bases, with 5 bases between them. Germline loops: CDR1 SGHRS, CDR2 YFSETQ. The CDR3 region has the DNA TGCGCCAGCAGCGACGGCTCTGGAAACACCATATATTTT. Its protein product is CASSDGSGNTIYF. Complete variable domain (other parts from reference TRBV5-1 and TRBJ1-3): KAGVTQTPRYLIKTRGQQVTLSCSPISGHRSVSWYQQTPGQGLQFLFEYFSETQRNKGNFPGRFSGRQFSNSRSEMNVSTLELGDSALYLCASSDGSGNTIYFGEGSWLTVV.

The rearrangement joins TRBV24-1 to TRBJ2-3; D is unclear. Trimming cost V 0 bases and J 1 base, with 7 bases left between them. The germline CDR1 and CDR2 sequences are KGHDR and SFDVKD. This CDR3 has 15 amino acids. The CDR3 spells CATSDLWAGTDTQYF. The DNA of the CDR3 is TGTGCCACCAGTGATTTGTGGGCAGGCACAGATACGCAGTATTTT.

The genes are TRBV4-1 and TRBJ1-2, with D possibly matching TRBD1 (6 bases). The CDR3 totals 17 residues. CDR1 MGHRA and CDR2 YSYEKL come from the germline V gene. V was clipped by 2 bases and J by 4 bases, with 20 bases between them. The CDR3 region has the DNA TGCGCCAGCAGCCAAACTTTTGTCGGGGGCCCGGGCTATGGCTACACCTTC. This codes for CASSQTFVGGPGYGYTF.

This chain uses TRBV6-1 with TRBJ2-7; D perhaps matches TRBD1 (6 bases). With 2 bases removed from V and 0 bases from J, the gap between germline ends came to 14 bases. Per the germline V gene, CDR1 is MNHNS and CDR2 is SASEGT. The CDR3 is made up of 16 amino acids. CDR3 sequence reads: CASSEFRQVSSYEQYF. DNA for the CDR3: TGTGCCAGCAGTGAATTTAGACAGGTGAGCTCCTACGAGCAGTACTTC.

V and J are TRBV5-6 and TRBJ1-5; maybe TRBD1 (5 bases). V lost 2 bases, J lost 2 bases, and 14 bases lay in between. CDR1 is SGHDT, CDR2 YYEEEE, per germline. The CDR3 is made up of 16 amino acids. The CDR3 reads CASSFGGVVRNQPQHF. The CDR3 DNA reads TGTGCCAGCAGCTTCGGGGGGGTTGTTCGCAATCAGCCCCAGCATTTT.

The chain carries TRBV9 and TRBJ1-6, with D maybe TRBD1 (5 bases). V lost 4 bases and J 7 bases, leaving 12 bases between the germline ends. The CDR3 has 14 amino acids. CDR1 is SGDLS, CDR2 YYNGEE, per germline. CDR3 in amino acids: CASSQGPENSPLHF. The CDR3 nucleotides read TGTGCCAGCAGCCAGGGCCCGGAGAATTCACCCCTCCACTTT.

The rearrangement joins TRBV6-5 to TRBJ2-7; no definite D call. V lost 4 bases and J lost 2, with 9 bases in between. The CDR3 is made up of 13 amino acids. Germline CDR1 and CDR2: MNHEY and SVGAGI. The CDR3, as DNA: TGTGCCAGCAGTTCCTCCGTTGCCTACGAGCAGTACTTC. It is translated as CASSSSVAYEQYF.